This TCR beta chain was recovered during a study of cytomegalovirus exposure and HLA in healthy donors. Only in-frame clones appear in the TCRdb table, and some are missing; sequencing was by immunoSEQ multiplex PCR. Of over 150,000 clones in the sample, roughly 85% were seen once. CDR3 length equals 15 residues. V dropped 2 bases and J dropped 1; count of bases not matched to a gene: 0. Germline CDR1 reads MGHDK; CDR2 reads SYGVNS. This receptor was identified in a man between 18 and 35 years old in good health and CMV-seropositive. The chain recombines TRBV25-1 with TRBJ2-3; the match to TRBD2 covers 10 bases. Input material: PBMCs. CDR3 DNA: TGTGCCAGCAGTGAAACTAGCGGGGGCACAGATACGCAGTATTTT. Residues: CASSETSGGTDTQYF.